This record looks at one TCR beta chain sequence and its context. Its specific antigen is unknown. No clone much larger than this one lies a single base away; base qualities are absent. Library prep was done by the immunoSEQ multiplex PCR assay. A mixture of 60 forward primers for TCR Vbeta segments and 13 reverse primers for TCR Jbeta segments was used in the multiplex PCR. A multiplex PCR assay on genomic DNA amplified the CDR3 region of rearranged TCR beta genes. The Illumina HiSeq System was used to sequence the amplified TCR beta libraries as 87-base-pair reads. Per the authors' processing: Across the 670 or so repertoires, a later analysis counted 60 million to 90 million unique TCR beta chains, 9.5 million to 12 million of which were shared by at least two donors. Raw reads were error-corrected and collapsed into unique sequences by a nearest-neighbor algorithm in which closely related sequences were merged to remove PCR and sequencing errors. CDR3 sequences were aligned to IMGT reference sequences to assign V, D and J gene segments. For a sequence to be retained, a match of at least six nucleotides to both a V gene segment and a J gene segment was required. Rearrangements were called productive when the CDR3 lacked stop codons and stayed in frame with V and J; all others were non-productive. CDR3 was defined according to IMGT convention as the region running from the second conserved V-encoded cysteine to the conserved J-encoded phenylalanine. The earlier analysis of roughly 590 of the donors excluded any sequence lacking an unambiguous match to a single V gene segment. In an earlier analysis of approximately 590 of the donors, a V segment was called functional when productive rearrangements were above 56.7%, and segregating when the standard deviation between donors exceeded 5%. A statistical classification framework was developed to diagnose cytomegalovirus status using the catalog of TCR beta chain sequences. A later analysis assigned V and J genes by comparing TCR nucleotide sequences with IMGT/GENE-DB human TR gene sequences. A later analysis assigned CDR3 sequences and most-parsimonious VDJ recombination scenarios with the TCRdist pipeline. In a later analysis, every TCR beta chain was defined by the combination of its CDR3 amino acid sequence and its V-gene family, and reads without a unique V-gene family were dropped. As a way to deal with suspected cross-contamination and a sequencing artifact, a later analysis dropped hundreds of nucleotide sequences that were highly shared and had low generation probability. In a later analysis, a clonal expansion index for each public chain was calculated from normalized within-repertoire ranks of inferred template counts. A later analysis computed generation probabilities with a VDJ recombination model fitted to out-of-frame rearrangements, and checked the results against IGoR. A later analysis scored TCR-TCR, TCR-HLA and TCR-CMV co-occurrence with hypergeometric tests, applying a repertoire-size bias correction to TCR pairs. A later analysis estimated false discovery rates by permuting HLA or CMV assignments 20 times. A later analysis grouped co-occurring TCRs with DBSCAN, adding TCRdist sequence similarity when clustering within HLA-allele-positive subsets. Co-occurrence clustering excluded repertoires with fewer than 30,000 or more than 120,000 public chains, plus five with anomalous nucleotide sharing. The immuneACCESS repertoire file appears here via TCRdb, limited to in-frame rearrangements. These files lack a portion of the clones; in checked studies, under half of the deficit traces to unresolved V genes, and the cause of the others is not known. V and J calls and clone size come straight from that table; D and trimming were deduced from the DNA. This sample gives fewer than 250,000 clones in total; around 73% of them show up just once. The ten largest clones take up around 4% of the sample.

The cohort was made up of 666 healthy bone marrow donors. All cohort members were sampled while nominally healthy, although unrecorded immune exposures were likely present. The donor was CMV seronegative and belonged to the group of 350 or so seronegative cohort members. Every donor gave a peripheral blood sample, and the peripheral blood mononuclear cells from that sample were used for TCR beta sequencing. The Qiagen DNeasy Blood Extraction Kit was used to extract genomic DNA from the blood cell samples. The CDR3 runs 16 amino acids, cysteine and phenylalanine included. The kept DNA is CDR3 alone, 48 bases in frame from the first base. V drops 9 bases and J drops 3 bases, leaving 20 bases in between. Per the germline V gene (reference sequence), LNHDA is the CDR1 and SQIVND is the CDR2. The sample belongs to a study of cytomegalovirus exposure and HLA in healthy donors (dated by TCRdb to the late 2010s). As for the study more broadly: According to an earlier analysis of around 600 of the donors, some 170 million T cells yielded roughly 110 million unique TCR beta sequences and about 300 Gb of sequence data. About 310 gigabases of sequencing data and approximately 85 million unique TCR sequences were included in an early release covering about 600 HLA-typed donors. Among the roughly 390 genotyped donors, around 81% belonged to the genetic ancestry cluster associated with self-reported Caucasian donors. The study was designed to test whether signatures of past pathogen exposure could be identified by cataloging public T cell receptors. The study used immunosequencing to profile the T cell repertoires of 666 subjects and linked those repertoires to cytomegalovirus serostatus. Along with the roughly 700-subject first cohort, a separate validation cohort of 120 different subjects was used. The study combined high-throughput TCR immunosequencing, statistical association of individual TCRs with disease status, and machine learning to predict cytomegalovirus infection status. A later analysis re-analyzed previously published TCR beta repertoires from 650 to 800 donors and added high-resolution HLA genotyping to study TCR occurrence patterns. The later analysis used no new phenotypic data to find candidate immune exposures, relying instead on TCR beta sequences and their occurrence across donors. In an earlier analysis of about 590 of the donors, high-throughput TCR beta sequencing was used to judge whether each TCR beta V gene segment behaved as functional or pseudogenic. Donor age, sex, ethnicity and CMV serostatus were compiled alongside the repertoire data. A later genetic analysis took genome-wide SNP genotypes for about three fifths of the 666 donors and used that subset as a discovery cohort. All discovery cohort repertoires had been generated using a single sequencing platform. Class I and class II HLA loci were covered by the typing at four-digit resolution. The number of donors typed differed by locus, with roughly 620-640 for A, B, C, DRB1 and DQB1, 522 for DQA1, about 610 for DPA1, and over 400 for DPB1. Several DR-DQ haplotypes were treated as single units for association and clustering because of strong linkage in the cohort. On average, over 200,000 unique TCR beta nucleotide sequences were sequenced per donor among a few hundred genotyped donors of the cohort, with roughly 20% of those sequences being non-productive.

What the authors observed across the whole study: A later analysis found that TCR association rates varied across HLA loci, with DRB1 alleles showing the most associated TCRs and HLA-C alleles the fewest. Several of the top co-occurrence clusters appeared to be linked to parvovirus B19, influenza, CMV and Epstein-Barr virus, according to a later analysis. In a later analysis, HLA-associated TCR beta chains showed more clonal expansion and lower generation probabilities than non-associated chains that were equally common. Because the 87-base-pair reads could not distinguish some IMGT-functional V segments, including TRBV6-2 and TRBV6-3, those segments were excluded. The cohort was sequenced for TCR beta chains only, and without alpha or paired-chain data the features that could be detected were limited. The classifier was reported to diagnose cytomegalovirus status with high specificity and sensitivity in both the original and validation cohorts. Broadly in line with IMGT annotations, most TCR beta V segments showed up in productive rearrangements about 87% or about 30% of the time in an earlier analysis of around 600 of the donors. Because counts were too low, some 17 rarely observed V segments, including chromosome 9 orphons, were left out of the earlier analysis of approximately 580 of the donors. In a later analysis, around 17,000 TCR beta sequences were associated with specific HLA alleles at a false discovery rate of 0.05. HLA typing was unavailable for some donors at each locus, so association tests used only the typed subset. Most TCR sequences were observed very rarely across donors, whereas some public TCRs were present in many individuals. The authors suggested that the approach could potentially be extended to other disease states and immunological phenotypes. In vitro tests confirmed that three of the cytomegalovirus-associated TCR beta chains recognize cytomegalovirus antigens. The sequencing pipeline was judged likely to have produced a cluster of highly shared sequence variants as a technical artifact. A further reported finding was that TCR beta sequences accurately predicted the HLA-A and HLA-B alleles for most subjects in the first cohort. According to a later genetic analysis, donors in an Asian-associated ancestry cluster had fewer N-insertions in productive TCRs than the approximately 690-donor mean. Correlated functional status among segregating V segments might reflect linkage disequilibrium, but an unknown experimental factor could not be ruled out. The only immune exposure information available for the cohort was CMV serostatus. An association between a missense DCLRE1C variant and V-gene and J-gene trimming of TCR beta chains was found in a later genetic analysis and replicated in an independent cohort. Roughly uniform sequencing depth across donors was assumed in presence/absence analyses, although this assumption may not hold. A later analysis found that most CMV-associated TCR beta chains appeared HLA-restricted, with HLA associations seemingly driven largely by CMV exposure. Strong co-occurrence of HLA alleles, especially DR and DQ, made assigning TCR associations to individual alleles difficult. A total of around 150 TCR beta chains were listed by the study as associated with cytomegalovirus.

This receptor was obtained from a male donor in good health and CMV-seronegative. Here the chain combines TRBV19 and TRBJ1-4; the D gene is perhaps TRBD1, on 6 matching bases. Sequenced: PBMCs. In nucleotide form, the sequence is TGTGCCAGCAGCCTCCTAACCCAGGGGTCTAATGAAAAACTGTTTTTT. This sequence encodes CASSLLTQGSNEKLFF.